This T cell receptor beta chain was obtained from a study of CD8 T cells in ankylosing spondylitis. Study-wide points: Reports say disease-linked clones showed up significantly more in matched ankylosing spondylitis synovial fluid. Some motif variants were previously reported in reactive arthritis synovial fluid and blood. Clones linked to the disease showed a CD8+ phenotype. They occurred at relatively low frequencies in peripheral blood.

Quantitative molecular-barcoded 5'-RACE generated the TCR beta libraries. TCRdb re-analysed the 5' RACE reads in MiXCR, keeping a single row per CDR3 protein. The sample consists of about 100,000 distinct CDR3 sequences, just under 9% of them appearing once. The CDR3 contains 15 residues. The germline V gene encodes CDR1 MNHEY and CDR2 SMNVEV (reference sequence). V dropped 2 bases and J dropped 7 bases, with 15 bases sitting between them. This clonotype appeared many times. Its antigen is unknown. The specimen sequenced was blood, either unsorted or a sorted T cell fraction (not recorded which). The rearrangement joins TRBV27 to TRBJ2-1; no clear D gene. The TCR was taken from a male donor with ankylosing spondylitis or in good health (not recorded which). The CDR3 coding sequence is TGTGCCAGCAGTTTAAGTCCCCCCGGATGGAATGAGCAGTTCTTC. Translation: CASSLSPPGWNEQFF.